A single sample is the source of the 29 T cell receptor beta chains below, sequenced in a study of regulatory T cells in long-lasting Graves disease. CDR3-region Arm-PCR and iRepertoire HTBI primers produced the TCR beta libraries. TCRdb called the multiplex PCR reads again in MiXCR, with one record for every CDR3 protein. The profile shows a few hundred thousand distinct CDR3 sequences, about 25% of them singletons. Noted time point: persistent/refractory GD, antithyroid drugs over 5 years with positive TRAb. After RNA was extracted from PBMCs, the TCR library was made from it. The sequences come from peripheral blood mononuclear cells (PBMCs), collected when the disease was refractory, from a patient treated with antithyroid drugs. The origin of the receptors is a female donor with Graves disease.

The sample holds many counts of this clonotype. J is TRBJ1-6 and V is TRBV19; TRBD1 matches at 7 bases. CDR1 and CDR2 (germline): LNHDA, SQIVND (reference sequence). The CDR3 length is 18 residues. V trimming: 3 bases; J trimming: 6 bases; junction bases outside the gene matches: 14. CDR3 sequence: CASSILSPSGQLNSPLHF. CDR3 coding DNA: TGTGCCAGTAGTATCCTATCACCTTCGGGACAGCTTAATTCACCCCTCCACTTT.

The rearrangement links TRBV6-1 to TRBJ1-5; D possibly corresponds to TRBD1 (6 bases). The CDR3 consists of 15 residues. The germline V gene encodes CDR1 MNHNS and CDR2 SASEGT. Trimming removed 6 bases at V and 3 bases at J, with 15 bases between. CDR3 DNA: TGTGCCAGCAGCAGGGGCGAAACCTCCAATCAGCCCCAGCATTTT. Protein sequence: CASSRGETSNQPQHF.

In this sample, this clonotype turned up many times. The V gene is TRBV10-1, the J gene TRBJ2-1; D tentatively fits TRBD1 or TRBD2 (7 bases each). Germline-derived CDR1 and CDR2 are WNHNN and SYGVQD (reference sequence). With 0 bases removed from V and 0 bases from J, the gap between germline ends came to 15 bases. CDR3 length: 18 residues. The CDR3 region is CASSESRDSGDSYNEQFF. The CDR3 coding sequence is TGCGCCAGCAGTGAGTCCCGGGACAGCGGGGACTCCTACAATGAGCAGTTCTTC.

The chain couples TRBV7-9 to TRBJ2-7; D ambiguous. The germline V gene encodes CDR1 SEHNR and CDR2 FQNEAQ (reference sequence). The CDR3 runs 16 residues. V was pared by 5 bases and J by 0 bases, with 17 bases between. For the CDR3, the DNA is TGTGCCAGCAGCCGCGACTCGGCCGCGAGCTCCTACGAGCAGTACTTC. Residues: CASSRDSAASSYEQYF.

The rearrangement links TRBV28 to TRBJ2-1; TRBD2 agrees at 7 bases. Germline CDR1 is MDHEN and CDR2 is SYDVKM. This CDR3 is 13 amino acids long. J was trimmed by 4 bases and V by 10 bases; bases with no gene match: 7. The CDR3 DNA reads TGTGCCATCCGCGGGGGTAGGTACAATGAGCAGTTCTTC. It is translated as CAIRGGRYNEQFF.

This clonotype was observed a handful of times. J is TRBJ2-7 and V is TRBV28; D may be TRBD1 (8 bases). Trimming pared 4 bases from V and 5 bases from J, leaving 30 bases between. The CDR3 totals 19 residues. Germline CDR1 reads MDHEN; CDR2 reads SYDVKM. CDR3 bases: TGTGCCAGCAGTTCGGCATACCGAACAGGGGGGGTCCCTACTAACGAGCAGTACTTC. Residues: CASSSAYRTGGVPTNEQYF.

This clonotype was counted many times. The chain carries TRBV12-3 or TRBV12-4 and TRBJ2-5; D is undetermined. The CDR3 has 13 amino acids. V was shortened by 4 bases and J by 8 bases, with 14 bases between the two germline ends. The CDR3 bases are TGTGCCAGCAGTTCCCCCTTAGAGGCTACCCAGTACTTC. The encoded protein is CASSSPLEATQYF.

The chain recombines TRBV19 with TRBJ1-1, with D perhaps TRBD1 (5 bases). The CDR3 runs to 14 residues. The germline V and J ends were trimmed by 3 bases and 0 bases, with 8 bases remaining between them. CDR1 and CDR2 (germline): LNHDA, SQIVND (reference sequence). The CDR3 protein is CASSISQVNTEAFF. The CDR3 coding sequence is TGTGCCAGTAGTATTTCACAGGTGAACACTGAAGCTTTCTTT.

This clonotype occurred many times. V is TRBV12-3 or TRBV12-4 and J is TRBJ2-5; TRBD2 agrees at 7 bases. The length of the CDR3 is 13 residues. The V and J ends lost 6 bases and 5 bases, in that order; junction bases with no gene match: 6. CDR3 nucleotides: TGTGCCAGCAGCTTCTGGGGGGGGGAGACCCAGTACTTC. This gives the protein CASSFWGGETQYF.

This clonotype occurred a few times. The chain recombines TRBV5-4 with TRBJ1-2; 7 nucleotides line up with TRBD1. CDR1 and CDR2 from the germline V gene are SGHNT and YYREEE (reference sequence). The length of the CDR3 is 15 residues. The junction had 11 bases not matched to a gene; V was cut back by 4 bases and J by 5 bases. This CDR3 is CASSLPPGTEYGYTF. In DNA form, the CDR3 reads TGTGCCAGCAGCCTCCCGCCGGGGACAGAGTATGGCTACACCTTC.

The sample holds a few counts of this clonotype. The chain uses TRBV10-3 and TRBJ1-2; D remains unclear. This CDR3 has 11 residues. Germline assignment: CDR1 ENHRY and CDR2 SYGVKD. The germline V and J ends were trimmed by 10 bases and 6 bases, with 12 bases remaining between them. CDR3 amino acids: CANSNGDGYTF. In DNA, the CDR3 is TGTGCCAATTCGAATGGGGATGGCTACACCTTC.

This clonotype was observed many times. CDR3 in amino acids: CASSLTGGVYGYTF. CDR3 bases: TGTGCCAGCAGTCTCACAGGGGGAGTCTATGGCTACACCTTC. The chain joins TRBV6-1 to TRBJ1-2; TRBD1 aligns across 8 bases. The J segment lost 4 bases and the V segment lost 5 bases, leaving 6 bases of the junction unmatched. Germline-derived CDR1 and CDR2 are MNHNS and SASEGT. The CDR3 runs to 14 residues.

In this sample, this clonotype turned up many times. The CDR3 nucleotides read TGTGCCAGCAGTCCCCGGCCTGGACAGGGGCACTATGGCTACACCTTC. This sequence encodes CASSPRPGQGHYGYTF. The chain employs TRBV27 and TRBJ1-2; TRBD1 aligns across 9 bases. Looked up from germline, CDR1 is MNHEY and CDR2 is SMNVEV (reference sequence). With V trimmed by 5 bases and J by 3 bases, 10 bases remained unmatched. The CDR3 spans 16 residues.

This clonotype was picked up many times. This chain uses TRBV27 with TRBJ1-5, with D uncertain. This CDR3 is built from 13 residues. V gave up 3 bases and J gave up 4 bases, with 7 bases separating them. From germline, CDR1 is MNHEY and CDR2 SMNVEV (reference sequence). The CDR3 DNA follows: TGTGCCAGCAGTTTTCTACAAAATCAGCCCCAGCATTTT. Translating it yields CASSFLQNQPQHF.

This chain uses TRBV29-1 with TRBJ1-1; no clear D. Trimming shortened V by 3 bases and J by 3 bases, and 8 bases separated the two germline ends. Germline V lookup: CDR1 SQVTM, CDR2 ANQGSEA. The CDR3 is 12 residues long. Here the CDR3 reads CSVDIGYTEAFF. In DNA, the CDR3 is TGCAGCGTTGACATAGGCTACACTGAAGCTTTCTTT.

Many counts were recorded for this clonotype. CDR3 nucleotides: TGCGCCAGCAGCCGAGGGACAGGGACAAATCAGCCCCAGCATTTT. It codes for CASSRGTGTNQPQHF. The chain recombines TRBV5-1 with TRBJ1-5; 9 bases fit TRBD1. Germline V gene lookup returns CDR1 SGHRS and CDR2 YFSETQ. V lost 4 bases to trimming and J lost 4 bases; unmatched junction nucleotides: 6. The CDR3 totals 15 residues.

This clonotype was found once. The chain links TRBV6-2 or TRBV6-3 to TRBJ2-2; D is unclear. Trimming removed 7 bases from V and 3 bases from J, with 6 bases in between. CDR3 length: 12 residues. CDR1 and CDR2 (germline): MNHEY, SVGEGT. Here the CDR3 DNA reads TGTGCCAGCACCGGGTACACCGGGGAGCTGTTTTTT. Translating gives CASTGYTGELFF.

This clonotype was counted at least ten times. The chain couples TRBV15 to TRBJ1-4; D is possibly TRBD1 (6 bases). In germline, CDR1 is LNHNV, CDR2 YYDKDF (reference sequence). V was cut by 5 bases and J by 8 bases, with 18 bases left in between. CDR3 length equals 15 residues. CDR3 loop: CATSSLNRDKEKLFF. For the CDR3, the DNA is TGTGCCACCAGCTCTCTTAACCGGGACAAAGAAAAACTGTTTTTT.

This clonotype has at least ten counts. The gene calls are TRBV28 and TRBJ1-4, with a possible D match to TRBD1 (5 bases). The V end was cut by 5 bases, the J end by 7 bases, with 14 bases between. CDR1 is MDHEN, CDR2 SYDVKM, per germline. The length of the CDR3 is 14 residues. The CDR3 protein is CASSPFRDGEKLFF. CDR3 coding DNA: TGTGCCAGCAGTCCTTTTAGGGACGGTGAAAAACTGTTTTTT.

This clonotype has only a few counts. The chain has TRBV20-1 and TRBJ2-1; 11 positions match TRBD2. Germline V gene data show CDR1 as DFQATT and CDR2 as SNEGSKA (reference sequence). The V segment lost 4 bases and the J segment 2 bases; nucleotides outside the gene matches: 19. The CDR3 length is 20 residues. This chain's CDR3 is CSATDVGLADSSFPYNEQFF. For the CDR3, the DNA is TGCAGTGCTACGGACGTGGGACTAGCGGACAGTTCCTTCCCCTACAATGAGCAGTTCTTC.

The CDR3 spells CASSLAGTSGSSYEQYF. CDR3 bases: TGTGCCAGCAGCTTAGCGGGGACTAGCGGGAGCTCCTACGAGCAGTACTTC. This chain uses TRBV7-9 with TRBJ2-7; TRBD2 agrees at 14 bases. The junction had 1 base not matched to a gene; V was cut back by 0 bases and J by 0 bases. Per germline, CDR1 SEHNR and CDR2 FQNEAQ (reference sequence). The CDR3 totals 17 residues.

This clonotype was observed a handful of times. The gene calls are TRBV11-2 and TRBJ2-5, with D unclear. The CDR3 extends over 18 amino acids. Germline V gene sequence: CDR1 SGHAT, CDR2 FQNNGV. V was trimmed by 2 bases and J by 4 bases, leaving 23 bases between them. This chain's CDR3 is CASSLWGVSESLRETQYF. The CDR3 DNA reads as TGTGCCAGCAGCTTATGGGGTGTGAGCGAAAGTTTACGAGAGACCCAGTACTTC.

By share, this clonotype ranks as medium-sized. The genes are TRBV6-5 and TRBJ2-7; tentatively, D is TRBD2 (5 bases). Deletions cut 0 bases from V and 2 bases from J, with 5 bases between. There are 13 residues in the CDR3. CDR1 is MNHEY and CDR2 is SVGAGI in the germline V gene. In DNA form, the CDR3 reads TGTGCCAGCAGTTACTCGACTACCTACGAGCAGTACTTC. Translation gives CASSYSTTYEQYF.

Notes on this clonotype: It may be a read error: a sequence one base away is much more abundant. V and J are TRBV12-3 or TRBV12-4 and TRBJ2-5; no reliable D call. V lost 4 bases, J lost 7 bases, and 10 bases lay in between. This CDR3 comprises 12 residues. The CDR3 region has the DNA TGTGCCAGCAGTTCGACGTGGGGGACCCAGTACTTC. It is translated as CASSSTWGTQYF.

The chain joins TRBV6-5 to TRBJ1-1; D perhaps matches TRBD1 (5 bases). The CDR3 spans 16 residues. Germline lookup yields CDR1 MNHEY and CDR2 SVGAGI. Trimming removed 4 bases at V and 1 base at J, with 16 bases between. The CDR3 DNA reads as TGTGCCAGCAGTTTAAGTACTGGGACGGCGAACACTGAAGCTTTCTTT. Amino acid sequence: CASSLSTGTANTEAFF.

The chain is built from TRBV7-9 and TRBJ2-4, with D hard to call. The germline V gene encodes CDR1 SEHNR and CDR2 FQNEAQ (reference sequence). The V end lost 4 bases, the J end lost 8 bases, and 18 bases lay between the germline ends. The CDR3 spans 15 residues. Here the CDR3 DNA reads TGTGCCAGCAGCTGGGAATTAACCCCAATCCACATTCAGTACTTC. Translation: CASSWELTPIHIQYF.

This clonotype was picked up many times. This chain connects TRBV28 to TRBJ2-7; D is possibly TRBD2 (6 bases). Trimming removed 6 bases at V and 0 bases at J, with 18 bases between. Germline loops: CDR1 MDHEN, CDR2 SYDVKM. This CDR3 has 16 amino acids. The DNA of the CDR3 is TGTGCCAGCAGGGGTAGCGGCTCGGCGTCCTCCTACGAGCAGTACTTC. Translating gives CASRGSGSASSYEQYF.

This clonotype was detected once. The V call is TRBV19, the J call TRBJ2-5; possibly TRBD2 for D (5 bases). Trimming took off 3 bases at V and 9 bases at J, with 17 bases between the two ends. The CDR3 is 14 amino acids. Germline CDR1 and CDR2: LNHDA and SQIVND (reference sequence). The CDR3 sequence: CASSISDYLGSQYF. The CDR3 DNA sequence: TGTGCCAGTAGTATTTCCGACTACCTAGGGTCCCAGTACTTC.

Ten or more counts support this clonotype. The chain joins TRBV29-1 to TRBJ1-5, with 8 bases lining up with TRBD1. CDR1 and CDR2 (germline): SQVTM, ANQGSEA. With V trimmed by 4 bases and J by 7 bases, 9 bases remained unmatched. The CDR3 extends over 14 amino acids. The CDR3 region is CSVATGGAGQPQHF. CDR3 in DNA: TGCAGCGTTGCTACAGGGGGGGCTGGGCAGCCCCAGCATTTT.